This TCR beta chain was captured in a study of early T cells in non-severe SARS-CoV-2 infection. Study as a whole: The study sequenced bulk RNA from unsorted whole blood, with chains unpaired.

TCRdb processed the 5' RACE reads anew with MiXCR; each CDR3 protein has one entry. Here the sample spans approximately 110,000 distinct CDR3 sequences, 14% to 15% being singletons. As to this clonotype: Its antigen is as yet unknown.

The germline V and J ends were trimmed by 4 bases and 0 bases, with 13 bases remaining between them. CDR3 length: 16 residues. General observations from the study: VDJdb matches were skewed toward anti-spike CD8 T cell responses.

This receptor was identified in an adult who was a healthcare worker with PCR-confirmed SARS-CoV-2 infection or an uninfected control (not recorded which). V is TRBV12-3 or TRBV12-4 and J is TRBJ1-3, with D perhaps TRBD1 (6 bases). Sequencing used whole blood. CDR3: CASSSGALNSGNTIYF. In DNA form, the CDR3 reads TGTGCCAGCAGTTCAGGGGCCCTGAACTCTGGAAACACCATATATTTT.